Reported below is one T cell receptor (beta chain). This clonotype was seen more than once but under ten times. What antigen it recognizes has not been identified. Base qualities are not at hand, and no much larger clone is one base apart. This specimen belongs to a study of blood T cells in healthy people across ages (dated by TCRdb to about 2015). With regard to the full study: In model experiments, roughly one uniquely barcoded TCR beta cDNA molecule per two T cells was captured by template switching. Age-related changes in TCR beta repertoire diversity were measured in the study by deep sequencing normalized with unique cDNA molecular identifiers. Four age groups were formed from the donors: young (average 16 years), middle-aged (just under 40), aged (62) and long-lived (approximately 78). To avoid experimental bias, donors of different ages were randomly spread across the sequencing lanes. Two additional independent replicas of 1 million unique cDNA reads from the same blood draw were analyzed for two donors (one aged 18 to 30 and one aged 80 or older).

Here is what the overall study found, with its caveats: Estimates of total diversity based on one million sequenced T cells were considered lower bounds and underestimates. Compared with the aged group, the long-lived group had more naive CD4+ T cells, fewer expanded clones and increased TCR diversity, a pattern suggesting age selection. Because profiling used bulk unsorted PBMCs, naive and antigen-experienced compartments could not be compared conclusively. The percentage of naive T cells measured by flow cytometry correlated strongly with observed TCR beta diversity. As age increased, observed TCR beta diversity per million T cells dropped in a roughly linear way, and a significant reduction was already evident by age 40. Donor CMV infection status was unknown, potentially confounding age-related changes in expanded clonotypes.

The library was prepared using 5' RACE. The data were produced on an Illumina HiSeq 2500. A second PCR of about 7 to 12 cycles was run with a J-beta primer mix and a sample-barcoded 5' primer. A template-switch 5' adaptor carrying 12 random nucleotides introduced a unique molecular identifier onto each TCR beta cDNA molecule. Each sample yielded at least 3 million CDR3-containing paired-end reads. First-strand cDNA was synthesized from all RNA with the Mint cDNA synthesis kit, primed by a TRBC-specific oligonucleotide. All cDNA was treated with uracil-DNA glycosylase and then went through a first 18-cycle PCR with the universal primers M1SS and BC2_uni_R. Per the original workflow: Normalization of each sample was performed by random selection of 1 million high-quality reads, each carrying a distinct molecular identifier. Instead of being binned into consensus sequences, reads with shared molecular identifiers were discarded. MiTCR, set to a Q25 quality threshold and the strictest error-elimination algorithm, was used for CDR3 identification, clonotype clustering and error correction. A nonparametric unseen species model using Euler transformation provided a lower-bound estimate of total TCR beta diversity. Using fastp trimming at Q25 and MiXCR clonotype assembly, TCRdb reanalyzed the public sequencing data and kept in-frame beta chains. Merged by CDR3 protein, the rows form single entries marked with the most common genes and DNA. These V and J calls rely on TCRdb rather than the paper's analysis. The sample data list hundreds of thousands of distinct CDR3 sequences, and roughly 64% of these were observed just once. Approximately 23% of the sample comes from the top ten.

From its cysteine to its phenylalanine, the CDR3 spans 14 amino acids. Only the CDR3 region is kept as DNA, spanning 42 bases read in frame from base 1. CDR1 is given as SGHTA and CDR2 as FQGNSA, both from the germline V gene. Relative to germline, V is 1 base shorter and J is 6 bases shorter, with 11 bases between their ends. The 39 donors, aged about 6 to 95 years, were systemically healthy Caucasian individuals from Russia. Ten milliliters of peripheral blood were drawn from each donor into EDTA-treated Vacutainer tubes. PBMCs were isolated by Ficoll-Paque density-gradient centrifugation, with at least 6 million obtained per sample. Trizol reagent was used to extract total RNA from PBMCs, with at least 5 micrograms per sample. Naive CD45RAhigh/CD27high T cell percentages were measured by flow cytometry on a PBMC aliquot from every donor.

Recombination connected TRBV7-2 to TRBJ2-3, with no reliable assignment of the D segment. The source is a man under 40 in good health. Sequenced input: blood. CDR3 reads: CASSLGVSSDTQYF. Here is the DNA: TGTGCCAGCAGCTTAGGGGTTAGCTCCGATACGCAGTATTTT.